This passage covers 18 T cell receptor beta chains from one sample sequenced in a study of T cell clones after liver transplantation. Generated by immunoSEQ multiplex PCR, the TCRdb table keeps only in-frame clones and is missing some. The sample lists some 57,000 clones; 70% to 75% were seen once. The specimen was CD4+ T cells from blood, collected at the 22-month timepoint. These receptors all stem from a human patient who received a liver transplant. The graft donor may account for some of the T cells.

This clone was counted only a few times. The CDR3 region is CASSQADGGVDTQYF. CDR3 DNA: TGTGCCAGCAGCCAAGCCGACGGGGGCGTAGATACGCAGTATTTT. The chain employs TRBV4-2 and TRBJ2-3; D may correspond to TRBD1 or TRBD2 (6 bases each). Germline V gene data show CDR1 as LGHNA and CDR2 as YNFKEQ. This CDR3 comprises 15 residues. Trimming pared 1 base from V and 5 bases from J, leaving 13 bases between.

This clone was observed a few times. The gene calls are TRBV5-6 and TRBJ2-7; no clear D gene. Trimming stripped 4 bases from V and 4 bases from J, with 15 bases between. Germline-derived CDR1 and CDR2 are SGHDT and YYEEEE. The CDR3 spans 14 residues. The CDR3 DNA reads TGTGCCAGCAGCCCGATAGGCAGGCATTACGAGCAGTACTTC. Translation: CASSPIGRHYEQYF.

The V and J genes are TRBV19 and TRBJ1-5; D is perhaps TRBD1 (6 bases). The CDR3 loop spans 15 amino acids. Germline values: CDR1 LNHDA, CDR2 SQIVND (reference sequence). The ends were cut back, 5 bases at V and 3 bases at J, with 14 bases in the middle. The CDR3 spells CASSVSRDNNQPQHF. The CDR3 nucleotides are TGTGCCAGTAGTGTCTCCCGGGACAACAATCAGCCCCAGCATTTT. Full variable domain (rest looked up from reference TRBV19 and TRBJ1-5): DGGITQSPKYLFRKEGQNVTLSCEQNLNHDAMYWYRQDPGQGLRLIYYSQIVNDFQKGDIAEGYSVSREKKESFPLTVTSAQKNPTAFYLCASSVSRDNNQPQHFGDGTRLSIL.

This clone was detected only a few times. The chain couples TRBV7-9 to TRBJ1-1; 8 nucleotides line up with TRBD1. Germline V gene sequence: CDR1 SEHNR, CDR2 FQNEAQ (reference sequence). CDR3 length equals 14 residues. Trimming at V came to 3 bases and at J to 7 bases, leaving 7 bases not matched to a gene. CDR3 residues: CASSFRTGIYEAFF. For the CDR3, the DNA is TGTGCCAGCAGCTTCCGGACAGGGATTTATGAAGCTTTCTTT.

The chain joins TRBV10-3 to TRBJ1-1; D might be TRBD1 (5 bases). There are 12 residues in the CDR3. CDR1 is ENHRY and CDR2 is SYGVKD in the germline V gene. Between the trimmed V and J ends, which lost 0 bases and 10 bases, there was a span of 9 bases. The chain's CDR3 is CAISESQGAAFF. CDR3 bases: TGTGCCATCAGTGAGTCCCAGGGTGCAGCTTTCTTT.

The rearrangement links TRBV13 to TRBJ2-2, with D uncertain. Trimming took off 0 bases at V and 3 bases at J, with 8 bases between the two ends. The CDR3 contains 15 residues. Germline V lookup: CDR1 PRHDT, CDR2 FYEKMQ (reference sequence). The CDR3 reads CASSLGGIDTGELFF. CDR3 bases: TGTGCCAGCAGCTTAGGTGGCATCGACACCGGGGAGCTGTTTTTT.

The V and J genes are TRBV5-1 and TRBJ1-2; D may be TRBD1 (6 bases). Germline V gene lookup returns CDR1 SGHRS and CDR2 YFSETQ. The germline V and J ends were trimmed by 0 bases and 0 bases, with 15 bases remaining between them. The CDR3 covers 17 residues. The CDR3 loop is CASSLDGTPGPNYGYTF. The CDR3 DNA reads TGCGCCAGCAGCTTGGATGGGACACCGGGCCCTAACTATGGCTACACCTTC.

As for this clone: At one end the junction does not follow the germline gene, possibly because of a read error. The chain employs TRBV7-9 and TRBJ2-3, with D hard to call. In germline, CDR1 is SEHNR, CDR2 FQNEAQ (reference sequence). This CDR3 contains 11 residues. CDR3: CASSLEYGQYF. CDR3 DNA: TGTGCCAGCAGTTTAGAATATGGGCAGTATTTT.

J is TRBJ2-3 and V is TRBV5-1; D unclear. Trimming stripped 2 bases from V and 4 bases from J, with 5 bases between. The CDR3 sequence is 12 residues long. The germline V gene encodes CDR1 SGHRS and CDR2 YFSETQ. The CDR3 reads CASSFNADTQYF. CDR3 bases: TGCGCCAGCAGCTTTAATGCAGATACGCAGTATTTT. Full variable domain (rest looked up from reference TRBV5-1 and TRBJ2-3): KAGVTQTPRYLIKTRGQQVTLSCSPISGHRSVSWYQQTPGQGLQFLFEYFSETQRNKGNFPGRFSGRQFSNSRSEMNVSTLELGDSALYLCASSFNADTQYFGPGTRLTVL.

V and J are TRBV5-1 and TRBJ1-5; 8 bases match TRBD1. From germline, CDR1 is SGHRS and CDR2 YFSETQ. CDR3 length: 14 residues. Unmatched junction bases numbered 5, after V lost 5 bases and J lost 4 bases. As DNA, the CDR3 is TGCGCCAGCAGTTCGACAGGGGAAAATCAGCCCCAGCATTTT. Residues: CASSSTGENQPQHF.

The rearrangement uses TRBV21-1 and TRBJ1-2. TRBV21-1 is shown as a pseudogene. The CDR3 has 14 residues. The CDR3 protein is CASSKGKRASGYTF. CDR3 bases: TGTGCCAGCAGCAAGGGAAAGAGGGCCTCTGGCTACACCTTC.

The chain is built from TRBV28 and TRBJ1-5; no clear D gene. V dropped 3 bases and J dropped 2 bases, with 11 bases sitting between them. Germline V gene data show CDR1 as MDHEN and CDR2 as SYDVKM. The CDR3 has 15 amino acids. The CDR3 nucleotides are TGTGCCAGCAGTTTTGGTGGAGAGGGCAATCAGCCCCAGCATTTT. Protein: CASSFGGEGNQPQHF.

This rearrangement joins TRBV28 to TRBJ2-2; either TRBD1 or TRBD2 may fit D (5 bases each). The CDR3 is 15 amino acids. Germline CDR1 is MDHEN and CDR2 is SYDVKM. Trimming stripped 3 bases from V and 4 bases from J, with 12 bases between. CDR3 protein: CASSFGGVGTGELFF. CDR3 nucleotides: TGTGCCAGCAGTTTTGGGGGAGTGGGCACCGGGGAGCTGTTTTTT.

V and J are TRBV6-4 and TRBJ2-3; D is ambiguous. V lost 0 bases, J lost 2 bases, and 15 bases lay in between. Germline V gene lookup returns CDR1 MRHNA and CDR2 SNTAGT. This CDR3 contains 17 residues. CDR3 nucleotides: TGTGCCAGCAGTGACTCGACGGTTTTCGGGTCCACAGATACGCAGTATTTT. Protein: CASSDSTVFGSTDTQYF.

The V and J genes are TRBV29-1 and TRBJ2-7, with D maybe TRBD1 (6 bases). CDR3 length: 11 residues. The germline V gene has CDR1 SQVTM and CDR2 ANQGSEA. Trimming took 6 bases from V and 3 from J, leaving 9 bases between them. This chain's CDR3 is CSVTGNYEQYF. The CDR3 DNA reads as TGCAGCGTAACAGGGAACTACGAGCAGTACTTC.

The chain combines TRBV30 with TRBJ1-5, with D tentatively TRBD1 (6 bases). Trimming cost V 0 bases and J 0 bases, with 12 bases left between them. Germline V lookup: CDR1 GTSNPN, CDR2 SVGIG (reference sequence). This CDR3 has 16 residues. The CDR3 nucleotides read TGTGCCTGGAGTGTACGGCAGGGGTATAGCAATCAGCCCCAGCATTTT. This translates into CAWSVRQGYSNQPQHF.

The sample holds a few counts of this clone. The chain has TRBV7-8 and TRBJ2-5; 7 nucleotides agree with TRBD2. J lost 5 bases, V lost 1 base, and 4 bases had no gene match. CDR1 and CDR2 (germline): SGHVS, FQNEAQ. The CDR3 length is 14 residues. The CDR3 sequence: CASSLDRGDETQYF. The CDR3 nucleotides are TGTGCCAGCAGCTTAGATCGGGGGGATGAGACCCAGTACTTC.

V usage is TRBV6-5 and J usage is TRBJ2-3, with 11 bases identical to TRBD2. The CDR3 extends over 16 amino acids. The germline gives CDR1 MNHEY, CDR2 SVGAGI. V lost 2 bases and J lost 2; bases outside the gene matches: 3. The CDR3 sequence is CASSYTSGGNTDTQYF. The CDR3, as DNA: TGTGCCAGCAGTTACACTAGCGGGGGAAACACAGATACGCAGTATTTT.